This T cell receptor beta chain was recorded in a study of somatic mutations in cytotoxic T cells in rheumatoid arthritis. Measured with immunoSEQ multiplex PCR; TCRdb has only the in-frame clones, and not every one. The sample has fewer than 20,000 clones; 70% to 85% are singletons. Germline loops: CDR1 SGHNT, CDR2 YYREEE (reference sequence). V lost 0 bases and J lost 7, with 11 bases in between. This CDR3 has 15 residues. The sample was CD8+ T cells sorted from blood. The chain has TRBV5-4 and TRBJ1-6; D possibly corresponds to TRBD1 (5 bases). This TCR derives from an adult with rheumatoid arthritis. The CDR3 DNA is TGTGCCAGCAGCTTGGAGGGGACCGCGAATTCACCCCTCCACTTT. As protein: CASSLEGTANSPLHF.